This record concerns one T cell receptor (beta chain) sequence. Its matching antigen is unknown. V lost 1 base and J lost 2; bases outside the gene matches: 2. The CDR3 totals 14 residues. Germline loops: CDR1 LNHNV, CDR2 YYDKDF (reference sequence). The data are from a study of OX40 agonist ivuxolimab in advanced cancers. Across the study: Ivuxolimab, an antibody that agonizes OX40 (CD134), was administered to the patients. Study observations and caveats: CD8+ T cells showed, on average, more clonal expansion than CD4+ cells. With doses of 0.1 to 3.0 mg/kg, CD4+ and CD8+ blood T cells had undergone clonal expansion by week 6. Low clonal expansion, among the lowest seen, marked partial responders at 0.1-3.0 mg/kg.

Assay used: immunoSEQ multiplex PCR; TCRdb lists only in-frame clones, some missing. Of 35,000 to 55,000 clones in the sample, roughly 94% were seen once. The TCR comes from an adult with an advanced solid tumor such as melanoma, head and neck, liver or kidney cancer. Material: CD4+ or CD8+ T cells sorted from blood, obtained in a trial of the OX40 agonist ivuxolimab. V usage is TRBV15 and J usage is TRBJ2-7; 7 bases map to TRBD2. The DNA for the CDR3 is TGTGCCACCAGCAGAGGTACTAGCGCCTACGAGCAGTACTTC. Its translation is CATSRGTSAYEQYF.